The 9 T cell receptor beta chains listed next were all sequenced from one sample in a study of blood T cells in healthy people across ages. Primers used in a second PCR of about 7 to 12 cycles were a sample-barcoded 5' primer and a J-beta primer mix. TCRdb ran MiXCR on the 5' RACE reads and lists one entry per CDR3 protein. Of about 1,500,000 distinct CDR3 sequences listed, about 40% are singletons. The specimen was blood. These TCRs come from a woman aged 18-35 years in good health.

The rearrangement uses TRBV7-2 and TRBJ2-7; 7 bases are a match to TRBD1. Looked up from germline, CDR1 is SGHTA and CDR2 is FQGNSA. Trimming removed 1 base from V and 3 bases from J; junction bases left unmatched: 3. The CDR3 contains 14 residues. The CDR3 spells CASSLVGTVYEQYF. CDR3 bases: TGTGCCAGCAGCTTAGTTGGGACAGTCTACGAGCAGTACTTC.

This clonotype was counted between two and nine times. The CDR3 DNA is TGTGCCAGCAGCTTCGTCAACCCCATCGAGCAGTACTTC. Translating it yields CASSFVNPIEQYF. The rearrangement uses TRBV7-2 and TRBJ2-7; the D is unclear. The CDR3 runs to 13 residues. Trimming removed 3 bases from V and 6 bases from J, with 12 bases in between. The germline CDR1 and CDR2 sequences are SGHTA and FQGNSA.

This rearrangement joins TRBV6-1 to TRBJ2-5; 8 bases are shared with TRBD1. Germline CDR1 is MNHNS and CDR2 is SASEGT. Losses at the gene ends were 2 bases for V and 11 bases for J; bases not matched to a gene: 10. There are 14 residues in the CDR3. CDR3 DNA: TGTGCCAGCAGTGAAATAGTCTCAGGGGGCCAGCAGTACTTC. Encoded protein: CASSEIVSGGQQYF.

This clonotype has just one count. The genes are TRBV2 and TRBJ2-7, with 12 positions matching TRBD2. The germline V gene has CDR1 SNHLY and CDR2 FYNNEI. The V and J ends lost 7 bases and 3 bases, in that order; junction bases with no gene match: 4. CDR3 length: 14 amino acids. The CDR3 loop reads CASTRTSGVYEQYF. CDR3 sequence (DNA): TGTGCCAGCACCAGGACTAGCGGGGTCTACGAGCAGTACTTC.

With respect to this clonotype: Mismatch with germline at one junction end may stem from a read error. The chain joins TRBV10-3 to TRBJ2-3; D not certain. Germline CDR1 is ENHRY and CDR2 is SYGVKD. The CDR3 sequence is 14 residues long. The CDR3 sequence is CAISESVAGHTQYF. In DNA form, the CDR3 reads TGTGCAATCAGTGAGTCGGTGGCAGGACATACGCAGTATTTT.

In this sample, this clonotype turned up a few times. The chain joins TRBV6-6 to TRBJ2-3; tentatively, D is TRBD2 (5 bases). This CDR3 has 16 residues. Germline CDR1 is MNHNY and CDR2 is SVGAGI (reference sequence). V was shortened by 6 bases and J by 4 bases, with 20 bases between the two germline ends. For the CDR3, the DNA is TGTGCCAGCAGCACCACCGGACCGGCGCGGGCAGATACGCAGTATTTT. Encoded protein: CASSTTGPARADTQYF.

In this sample, this clonotype turned up a few times. CDR3 sequence reads: CAIASPYNEQFF. The CDR3 DNA reads as TGTGCCATAGCTAGTCCCTACAATGAGCAGTTCTTC. The chain combines TRBV12-3 or TRBV12-4 with TRBJ2-1; D is undetermined. The CDR3 length is 12 residues. Trimming stripped 10 bases from V and 2 bases from J, with 9 bases between.

This clonotype has only a few counts. The chain links TRBV5-1 to TRBJ2-7; D gene uncertain. V was pared by 5 bases and J by 2 bases, with 14 bases between. Germline CDR1 is SGHRS and CDR2 is YFSETQ. The CDR3 has 14 residues. DNA for the CDR3: TGCGCCAGCAGTCCCGGCGGCAGGACCTACGAGCAGTACTTC. Translated: CASSPGGRTYEQYF.

The gene calls are TRBV20-1 and TRBJ2-1; perhaps TRBD1 as D (6 bases). The CDR3 contains 15 residues. CDR1 and CDR2 from the germline V gene are DFQATT and SNEGSKA (reference sequence). The V end lost 0 bases, the J end lost 4 bases, and 13 bases lay between the germline ends. The CDR3 bases are TGCAGTGCTAGAGATTTGGGGGCCCTATACAATGAGCAGTTCTTC. It yields the protein CSARDLGALYNEQFF.